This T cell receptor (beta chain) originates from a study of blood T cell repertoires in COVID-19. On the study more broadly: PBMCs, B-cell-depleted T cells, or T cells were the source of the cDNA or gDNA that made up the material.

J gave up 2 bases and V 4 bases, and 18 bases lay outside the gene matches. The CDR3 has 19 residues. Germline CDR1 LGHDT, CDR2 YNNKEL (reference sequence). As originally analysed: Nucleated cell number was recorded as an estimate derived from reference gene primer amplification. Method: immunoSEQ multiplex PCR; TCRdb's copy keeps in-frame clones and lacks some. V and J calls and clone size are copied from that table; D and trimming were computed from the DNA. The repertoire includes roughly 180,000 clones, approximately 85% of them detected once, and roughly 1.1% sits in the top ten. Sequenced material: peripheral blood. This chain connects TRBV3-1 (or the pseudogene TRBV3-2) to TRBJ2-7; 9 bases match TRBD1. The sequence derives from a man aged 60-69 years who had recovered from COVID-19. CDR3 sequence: CASSLQGARRRYDPYEQYF. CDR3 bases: TGTGCCAGCAGCCTACAGGGGGCGCGGAGACGTTATGACCCCTACGAGCAGTACTTC.